These 28 T cell receptor beta chains originate from one sample sequenced in a study of early T cells in non-severe SARS-CoV-2 infection. One entry per CDR3 protein, called by TCRdb with MiXCR from the 5' RACE reads. The repertoire holds some 22,000 distinct CDR3 sequences, with about 5% as singletons. Sample: whole blood. The receptors here all came from an adult who was a healthcare worker with PCR-confirmed SARS-CoV-2 infection or an uninfected control (not recorded which).

This clonotype was observed at least ten times. CDR3 in amino acids: CASSQEGLAGGFQETQYF. The CDR3 DNA follows: TGCGCCAGCAGCCAAGAGGGTCTAGCGGGGGGCTTCCAAGAGACCCAGTACTTC. J is TRBJ2-5 and V is TRBV4-1, with 11 bases that match TRBD2. V shed 0 bases, J shed 1 base, and the junction held 7 bases outside the gene matches. Germline V gene data show CDR1 as MGHRA and CDR2 as YSYEKL. The CDR3 has 18 amino acids.

This clonotype turned up a few times. This chain connects TRBV5-1 to TRBJ1-1; 9 bases are a match to TRBD1. CDR3 size: 14 residues. J lost 1 base, V lost 7 bases, and 5 bases had no gene match. Per germline, CDR1 SGHRS and CDR2 YFSETQ. The CDR3 spells CASCWTGENTEAFF. CDR3 nucleotide sequence: TGCGCCAGCTGCTGGACAGGGGAGAACACTGAAGCTTTCTTT.

This clonotype was recorded at least ten times. The chain employs TRBV11-1 and TRBJ2-7, with 10 positions matching TRBD1. Germline-derived CDR1 and CDR2 are SGHAT and FQDESV (reference sequence). The trim removed 3 bases at V and 0 bases at J, leaving 8 bases unmatched. The CDR3 runs 17 residues. CDR3 region: CASSFRQGAYSSYEQYF. The DNA for the CDR3 is TGTGCCAGCAGCTTTAGACAGGGGGCTTACTCCTCCTACGAGCAGTACTTC.

In this sample, this clonotype turned up many times. The rearrangement uses TRBV20-1 and TRBJ2-4; D is possibly TRBD1 (5 bases). V gave up 7 bases and J gave up 5 bases, with 12 bases separating them. The germline V gene encodes CDR1 DFQATT and CDR2 SNEGSKA (reference sequence). The CDR3 is 12 amino acids. The CDR3 nucleotides read TGCAGTGTTTCCGGCAGGGAAAACATTCAGTACTTC. Residues: CSVSGRENIQYF.

This clonotype has a count of ten or more. The V call is TRBV4-2, the J call TRBJ2-2, with TRBD2 identical over 12 bases. The CDR3 totals 20 residues. The germline V gene has CDR1 LGHNA and CDR2 YNFKEQ. J lost 4 bases, V lost 0 bases, and 12 bases had no gene match. This CDR3 is CASSQEGALAGGLGTGELFF. DNA for the CDR3: TGTGCCAGCAGCCAAGAGGGTGCCCTAGCGGGGGGGCTTGGCACCGGGGAGCTGTTTTTT.

V and J are TRBV6-2 or TRBV6-3 and TRBJ2-2; a possible D gene is TRBD1 (5 bases). The CDR3 contains 15 residues. Trimming stripped 7 bases from V and 6 bases from J, with 18 bases between. In germline, CDR1 is MNHEY, CDR2 SVGEGT. CDR3 bases: TGTGCCAGCAAGGATAATCAGGGTGAGGCCGGGGAGCTGTTTTTT. Amino acid sequence: CASKDNQGEAGELFF.

In its sample, this clonotype was seen many times. This rearrangement joins TRBV6-5 to TRBJ1-6; unclear D gene. The CDR3 is 12 residues long. V was clipped by 7 bases and J by 9 bases, with 10 bases between them. Germline V gene sequence: CDR1 MNHEY, CDR2 SVGAGI. The CDR3 nucleotides read TGTGCCAGCACCAATTGGGGTTCACCCCTCCACTTT. Its protein product is CASTNWGSPLHF.

The chain recombines TRBV29-1 with TRBJ2-7, with 13 bases fitting TRBD2. Germline V lookup: CDR1 SQVTM, CDR2 ANQGSEA. The CDR3 sequence is 12 residues long. Germline trimming cut 6 bases from V and 5 bases from J; bases unmatched to any gene: 1. This CDR3 is CSVGLAGDEQYF. The CDR3 DNA reads as TGCAGCGTCGGACTAGCGGGGGACGAGCAGTACTTC.

This rearrangement joins TRBV11-2 to TRBJ2-5; no reliable D call. The CDR3 is 13 residues long. Trimming took off 3 bases at V and 4 bases at J, with 9 bases between the two ends. Germline CDR1 SGHAT, CDR2 FQNNGV. This chain's CDR3 is CASSLAERETQYF. The CDR3, as DNA: TGTGCCAGCAGCTTGGCGGAACGAGAGACCCAGTACTTC. The whole variable domain, remainder taken from reference TRBV11-2 and TRBJ2-5, is EAGVAQSPRYKIIEKRQSVAFWCNPISGHATLYWYQQILGQGPKLLIQFQNNGVVDDSQLPKDRFSAERLKGVDSTLKIQPAKLEDSAVYLCASSLAERETQYFGPGTRLLVL.

This clonotype was picked up many times. The CDR3, as DNA: TGCGCCAGCAGGAACGGGGACTCCTACGAGCAGTACTTC. Amino acids: CASRNGDSYEQYF. This chain uses TRBV10-2 with TRBJ2-7; D perhaps matches TRBD2 (5 bases). V was cut by 6 bases and J by 0 bases, with 9 bases left in between. This CDR3 is built from 13 residues. CDR1 WSHSY and CDR2 SAAADI come from the germline V gene.

Many counts were recorded for this clonotype. CDR3 sequence: CSARDIGGPEFF. The CDR3 nucleotides read TGCAGTGCTAGAGATATTGGGGGGCCGGAGTTCTTC. V usage is TRBV20-1 and J usage is TRBJ2-1; D is perhaps TRBD1 or TRBD2 (6 bases each). V lost 0 bases to trimming and J lost 14 bases, with 14 bases between them. Germline values: CDR1 DFQATT, CDR2 SNEGSKA (reference sequence). The CDR3 contains 12 residues.

V and J are TRBV3-1 and TRBJ2-3, with 14 bases lining up with TRBD2. The CDR3 runs 16 residues. Germline assignment: CDR1 LGHDT and CDR2 YNNKEL (reference sequence). With 6 bases clipped from V and 5 bases from J, the junction kept 7 bases outside the gene matches. The chain's CDR3 is CASRPTSGGARDTQYF. CDR3 in DNA: TGTGCCAGCAGACCGACTAGCGGGGGGGCACGAGATACGCAGTATTTT.

Ten or more counts support this clonotype. V is TRBV10-3 and J is TRBJ1-6; perhaps TRBD1 as D (5 bases). Germline V gene sequence: CDR1 ENHRY, CDR2 SYGVKD. The CDR3 length is 16 residues. The V gene lost 0 bases and the J gene lost 6 bases, with 12 bases spanning the gap. CDR3 protein: CAISESSRAGNSPLHF. As DNA, the CDR3 is TGTGCCATCAGTGAGTCGTCCAGGGCTGGTAATTCACCCCTCCACTTT.

This clonotype was recorded many times. The V call is TRBV9, the J call TRBJ1-1, with TRBD1 matching over 8 bases. V shed 4 bases, J shed 1 base, and the junction held 9 bases outside the gene matches. CDR3 size: 16 residues. The V gene's germline CDR1 is SGDLS and CDR2 YYNGEE. Here the CDR3 reads CASSPRTGPRNTEAFF. CDR3 nucleotide sequence: TGTGCCAGCAGCCCCCGGACAGGGCCGCGGAACACTGAAGCTTTCTTT. The full variable domain, completed using reference TRBV9 and TRBJ1-1, is DSGVTQTPKHLITATGQRVTLRCSPRSGDLSVYWYQQSLDQGLQFLIQYYNGEERAKGNILERFSAQQFPDLHSELNLSSLELGDSALYFCASSPRTGPRNTEAFFGQGTRLTVV.

This clonotype was observed many times. This chain uses TRBV20-1 with TRBJ2-1; TRBD2 matches at 9 bases. Per the germline V gene, CDR1 is DFQATT and CDR2 is SNEGSKA (reference sequence). Losses at the gene ends were 0 bases for V and 6 bases for J; bases not matched to a gene: 6. The length of the CDR3 is 15 residues. The DNA of the CDR3 is TGCAGTGCTAGAGATCAGGCGGGGGGGATCAATGAGCAGTTCTTC. As protein: CSARDQAGGINEQFF.

This clonotype has just a few counts. The V and J genes are TRBV7-6 and TRBJ2-1; D perhaps matches TRBD1 (6 bases). Trimming left V 2 bases short and J 4 bases short, with 21 bases between. This CDR3 contains 18 residues. Germline loops: CDR1 SGHVS, CDR2 FNYEAQ. The CDR3 DNA reads as TGTGCCAGCAGCTTAAGGGGGTACGCCAGCGCCGAGTACAATGAGCAGTTCTTC. Its protein is CASSLRGYASAEYNEQFF. Filled out from reference TRBV7-6 and TRBJ2-1, the complete variable domain reads GAGVSQSPRYKVTKRGQDVALRCDPISGHVSLYWYRQALGQGPEFLTYFNYEAQQDKSGLPNDRFSAERPEGSISTLTIQRTEQRDSAMYRCASSLRGYASAEYNEQFFGPGTRLTVL.

This clonotype was picked up many times. The chain carries TRBV27 and TRBJ2-5; weak D call: TRBD1 (7 bases). Trimming took 2 bases from V and 4 from J, leaving 14 bases between them. The CDR3 contains 15 residues. Germline loops: CDR1 MNHEY, CDR2 SMNVEV (reference sequence). CDR3 DNA: TGTGCCAGCAGTTTAGGGACAGAGGGGGGAGAGACCCAGTACTTC. Translating gives CASSLGTEGGETQYF.

The chain links TRBV18 to TRBJ1-1, with D hard to call. The CDR3 spans 15 residues. Trimming removed 0 bases from V and 0 bases from J, with 8 bases in between. Germline CDR1 reads KGHSH; CDR2 reads LQKENI. CDR3 in amino acids: CASSPPERLNTEAFF. The CDR3 DNA is TGTGCCAGCTCACCACCAGAGCGCCTGAACACTGAAGCTTTCTTT.

This clonotype was counted between two and nine times. The gene calls are TRBV5-6 and TRBJ2-2, with 8 bases lining up with TRBD1. Germline trimming cut 4 bases from V and 5 bases from J; bases unmatched to any gene: 7. The germline gives CDR1 SGHDT, CDR2 YYEEEE. The CDR3 consists of 15 residues. CDR3 in amino acids: CASSRDRLRTGELFF. The CDR3 nucleotides read TGTGCCAGCAGCCGGGACAGGCTAAGGACCGGGGAGCTGTTTTTT.

This sequence joins TRBV19 and TRBJ2-5, with D possibly being TRBD1 or TRBD2 (5 bases each). The CDR3 runs to 13 residues. Germline V gene data show CDR1 as LNHDA and CDR2 as SQIVND (reference sequence). The V gene lost 4 bases and the J gene lost 10 bases, with 16 bases spanning the gap. CDR3 sequence reads: CASSTRDVLGQYF. Here the CDR3 DNA reads TGTGCCAGTAGTACAAGGGACGTTTTGGGCCAGTACTTC.

The sample holds many counts of this clonotype. The chain uses TRBV3-1 and TRBJ2-7; no definite D call. CDR3 size: 11 residues. In germline, CDR1 is LGHDT, CDR2 YNNKEL (reference sequence). Between the trimmed V and J ends, which lost 6 bases and 5 bases, there was a span of 8 bases. The chain's CDR3 is CASSIGNEQYF. The CDR3 coding sequence is TGTGCCAGCAGTATAGGGAACGAGCAGTACTTC.

V is TRBV7-2 and J is TRBJ2-1; no clear D gene. V dropped 4 bases and J dropped 7 bases, with 11 bases sitting between them. Germline lookup yields CDR1 SGHTA and CDR2 FQGNSA. CDR3 length equals 13 residues. CDR3 sequence: CASSSFMGNEQFF. The CDR3, as DNA: TGTGCCAGCAGCTCATTTATGGGAAATGAGCAGTTCTTC.

This clonotype showed up many times. Here the CDR3 reads CASKDRVLTGELFF. CDR3 bases: TGTGCCAGTAAGGACAGGGTCCTCACCGGGGAGCTGTTTTTT. The V gene is TRBV19, the J gene TRBJ2-2; 8 nucleotides agree with TRBD1. CDR1 LNHDA and CDR2 SQIVND come from the germline V gene (reference sequence). V lost 7 bases to trimming and J lost 4 bases; unmatched junction nucleotides: 5. The CDR3 is 14 residues long.

The chain carries TRBV7-2 and TRBJ2-1; D might be TRBD2 (6 bases). This CDR3 is 15 amino acids long. Germline V gene data show CDR1 as SGHTA and CDR2 as FQGNSA. The V and J ends lost 1 base and 6 bases respectively, with 13 bases between them. CDR3 bases: TGTGCCAGCAGCTTAGTCGCGGAGGGGAGCAATGAGCAGTTCTTC. Translated: CASSLVAEGSNEQFF.

This clonotype was counted only a few times. DNA for the CDR3: TGCGCCAGCAGCCGGGCCCTAGTGAGGGACTATGGCTACACCTTC. It translates to CASSRALVRDYGYTF. This chain connects TRBV5-1 to TRBJ1-2; D is unresolved. Germline V gives CDR1 SGHRS, CDR2 YFSETQ. This CDR3 spans 15 amino acids. Trimming cost V 4 bases and J 3 bases, with 16 bases left between them. Complete variable domain (other parts from reference TRBV5-1 and TRBJ1-2): KAGVTQTPRYLIKTRGQQVTLSCSPISGHRSVSWYQQTPGQGLQFLFEYFSETQRNKGNFPGRFSGRQFSNSRSEMNVSTLELGDSALYLCASSRALVRDYGYTFGSGTRLTVV.

There are many counts of this clonotype. The V gene is TRBV11-2, the J gene TRBJ1-2, with 10 bases lining up with TRBD1. Germline V lookup: CDR1 SGHAT, CDR2 FQNNGV. This CDR3 region has 15 residues. V was clipped by 4 bases and J by 3 bases; unmatched bases: 5. CDR3: CASSYRTGGDYGYTF. CDR3 nucleotide sequence: TGTGCCAGCAGCTACAGGACAGGGGGAGACTATGGCTACACCTTC.

This clonotype ranks as medium-sized. The rearrangement joins TRBV6-5 to TRBJ1-5; tentative D call: TRBD1 (5 bases). CDR1 is MNHEY and CDR2 is SVGAGI in the germline V gene. This CDR3 comprises 16 residues. The V and J ends lost 0 bases and 5 bases respectively, with 14 bases between them. The CDR3 protein is CASSYSRQGGDQPQHF. As DNA, the CDR3 is TGTGCCAGCAGTTACTCGAGGCAGGGAGGGGATCAGCCCCAGCATTTT.

This clonotype occurred many times. The rearrangement joins TRBV27 to TRBJ1-6; D perhaps matches TRBD1 (6 bases). Trimming pared 6 bases from V and 7 bases from J, leaving 13 bases between. This CDR3 region has 14 residues. Looked up from germline, CDR1 is MNHEY and CDR2 is SMNVEV (reference sequence). DNA of the CDR3: TGTGCCAGCAGGTCGGGGGGCTGGAATTCACCCCTCCACTTT. Translated, it gives CASRSGGWNSPLHF.